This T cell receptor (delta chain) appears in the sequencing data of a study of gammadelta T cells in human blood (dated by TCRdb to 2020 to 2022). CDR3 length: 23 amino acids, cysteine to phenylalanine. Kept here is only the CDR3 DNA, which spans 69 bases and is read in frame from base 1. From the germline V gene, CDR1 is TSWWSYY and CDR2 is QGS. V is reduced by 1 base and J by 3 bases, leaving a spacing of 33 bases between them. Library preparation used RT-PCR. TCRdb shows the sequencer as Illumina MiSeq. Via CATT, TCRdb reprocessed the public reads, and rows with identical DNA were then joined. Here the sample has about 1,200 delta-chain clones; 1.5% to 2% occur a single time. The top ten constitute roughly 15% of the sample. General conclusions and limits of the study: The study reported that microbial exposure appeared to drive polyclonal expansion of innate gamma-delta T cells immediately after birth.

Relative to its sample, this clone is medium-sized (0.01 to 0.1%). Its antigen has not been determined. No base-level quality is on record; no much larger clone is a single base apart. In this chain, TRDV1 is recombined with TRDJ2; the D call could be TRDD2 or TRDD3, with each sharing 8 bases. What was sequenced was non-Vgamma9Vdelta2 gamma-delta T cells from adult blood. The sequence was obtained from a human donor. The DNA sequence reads TGTGCTCTTGGGGAACCTCTACTTCCTACGACAGAGTACTGGGGGTCCCTGACAGCACAACTCTTCTTT. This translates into CALGEPLLPTTEYWGSLTAQLFF.